A single sample gave rise to the 24 T cell receptor beta chains below, sequenced in a study of regulatory dendritic cells for organ transplantation. Some clones are missing from TCRdb's copy, which holds only in-frame ones; the method was immunoSEQ multiplex PCR. The sample includes some 35,000 clones, around nine tenths of them seen just once. Sequenced material: naive CD8+ T cells from blood. Subset denoted: CD45RA+ naive T cells. All receptors come from a human donor in good health.

The V and J genes are TRBV27 and TRBJ2-5; 8 nucleotides agree with TRBD2. The germline V gene has CDR1 MNHEY and CDR2 SMNVEV (reference sequence). The CDR3 is made up of 14 amino acids. Germline trimming cut 4 bases from V and 0 bases from J; bases unmatched to any gene: 1. In DNA form, the CDR3 reads TGTGCCAGCAGTTCGGGACTAGACCAAGAGACCCAGTACTTC. This encodes CASSSGLDQETQYF.

This chain links TRBV27 with TRBJ2-1; D is undetermined. V dropped 6 bases and J dropped 8 bases, with 23 bases sitting between them. This CDR3 region has 16 residues. Germline V lookup: CDR1 MNHEY, CDR2 SMNVEV (reference sequence). The CDR3, as DNA: TGTGCCAGCAGCCCGCGTTTTGGGCTAGTCGGCGATGAGCAGTTCTTC. Encoded protein: CASSPRFGLVGDEQFF.

As DNA, the CDR3 is TGTGCCAGCAGCTTAGTTGACCGCTATGGCTACACCTTC. This codes for CASSLVDRYGYTF. This chain links TRBV7-9 with TRBJ1-2; D is unresolved. V lost 1 base and J lost 4, with 7 bases in between. CDR3 size: 13 residues. Germline CDR1 SEHNR, CDR2 FQNEAQ (reference sequence).

The chain employs TRBV4-3 and TRBJ2-7; 7 nucleotides align to TRBD2. Trimming at V came to 0 bases and at J to 6 bases, leaving 8 bases not matched to a gene. CDR1 and CDR2 (germline): LGHNA, YSLEER. The CDR3 consists of 15 residues. The CDR3 loop reads CASSQDGREDGEQYF. CDR3 nucleotide sequence: TGCGCCAGCAGCCAAGATGGCCGGGAGGATGGCGAGCAGTACTTC.

This clone was picked up one time. V gene TRBV19 combines with J gene TRBJ2-1, with D perhaps TRBD1 or TRBD2 (5 bases each). The V gene's germline CDR1 is LNHDA and CDR2 SQIVND (reference sequence). The CDR3 has 15 residues. V lost 3 bases and J 4 bases, leaving 13 bases between the germline ends. DNA of the CDR3: TGTGCCAGTAGTATGAGGGGAAGCCCGTACAATGAGCAGTTCTTC. Protein sequence: CASSMRGSPYNEQFF.

The chain combines TRBV11-2 with TRBJ1-2; D gene unclear. The CDR3 consists of 13 residues. CDR1 and CDR2 from the germline V gene are SGHAT and FQNNGV. The V end lost 1 base, the J end lost 2 bases, and 5 bases lay between the germline ends. The CDR3 DNA is TGTGCCAGCAGCTTAGCAGGCAACTATGGCTACACCTTC. It yields the protein CASSLAGNYGYTF.

The V and J genes are TRBV18 and TRBJ2-1, with D perhaps TRBD2 (7 bases). There are 15 residues in the CDR3. V lost 1 base to trimming and J lost 2 bases, with 9 bases between them. Germline lookup yields CDR1 KGHSH and CDR2 LQKENI. CDR3 amino acids: CASSPRGGPYNEQFF. The CDR3 nucleotides are TGTGCCAGCTCACCACGGGGGGGCCCCTACAATGAGCAGTTCTTC.

The chain recombines TRBV7-9 with TRBJ2-1; D gene unclear. The germline CDR1 and CDR2 sequences are SEHNR and FQNEAQ (reference sequence). Deletions cut 2 bases from V and 6 bases from J, with 8 bases between. The CDR3 loop spans 13 amino acids. CDR3 protein: CASSLYPINEQFF. The CDR3 nucleotides are TGTGCCAGCAGCTTATATCCCATCAATGAGCAGTTCTTC. Supplemented by reference TRBV7-9 and TRBJ2-1, the full variable domain reads DTGVSQNPRHKITKRGQNVTFRCDPISEHNRLYWYRQTLGQGPEFLTYFQNEAQLEKSRLLSDRFSAERPKGSFSTLEIQRTEQGDSAMYLCASSLYPINEQFFGPGTRLTVL.

The chain carries TRBV4-1 and TRBJ1-2, with a possible D match to TRBD1 (6 bases). Germline CDR1 is MGHRA and CDR2 is YSYEKL. CDR3 length: 14 amino acids. Deletions cut 4 bases from V and 3 bases from J, with 12 bases between. The CDR3 DNA sequence: TGCGCCAGCAGCCCTGGGGCAGGGGACTATGGCTACACCTTC. Translated: CASSPGAGDYGYTF.

The rearrangement links TRBV11-2 to TRBJ1-1; D uncertain. The germline V gene has CDR1 SGHAT and CDR2 FQNNGV. The CDR3 totals 14 residues. V dropped 5 bases and J dropped 2 bases, with 12 bases sitting between them. CDR3 DNA: TGTGCCAGCAGCGTTGATGGGGTAAACACTGAAGCTTTCTTT. Encoded protein: CASSVDGVNTEAFF.

The chain recombines TRBV6-4 with TRBJ1-5, with TRBD1 matching over 10 bases. Looked up from germline, CDR1 is MRHNA and CDR2 is SNTAGT. The trim removed 4 bases at V and 1 base at J, leaving 16 bases unmatched. CDR3 size: 20 residues. The CDR3 loop is CASSGLGLDRGSWSNQPQHF. DNA for the CDR3: TGTGCCAGCAGTGGGCTGGGACTGGACAGGGGGAGTTGGAGCAATCAGCCCCAGCATTTT.

The rearrangement uses TRBV9 and TRBJ2-5; weak D call: TRBD2 (6 bases). Germline values: CDR1 SGDLS, CDR2 YYNGEE. V was clipped by 2 bases and J by 2 bases, with 10 bases between them. CDR3 length equals 14 residues. The CDR3 here is CASSVGGDQETQYF. The CDR3 region has the DNA TGTGCCAGCAGCGTTGGCGGGGATCAAGAGACCCAGTACTTC.

This chain joins TRBV9 and TRBJ1-1, with D unresolved. Trimming shortened V by 1 base and J by 7 bases, and 17 bases separated the two germline ends. CDR1 and CDR2 (germline): SGDLS, YYNGEE. The CDR3 is made up of 15 amino acids. The CDR3 loop reads CASSVMISRTDEAFF. DNA for the CDR3: TGTGCCAGCAGCGTAATGATTTCACGGACGGATGAAGCTTTCTTT. Based on the CDR3 plus reference TRBV9 and TRBJ1-1, the full variable domain is DSGVTQTPKHLITATGQRVTLRCSPRSGDLSVYWYQQSLDQGLQFLIQYYNGEERAKGNILERFSAQQFPDLHSELNLSSLELGDSALYFCASSVMISRTDEAFFGQGTRLTVV.

This chain uses TRBV19 with TRBJ1-2; D perhaps matches TRBD1 (5 bases). The CDR3 runs 14 residues. V lost 6 bases, J lost 6 bases, and 17 bases lay in between. Looked up from germline, CDR1 is LNHDA and CDR2 is SQIVND (reference sequence). The CDR3 region is CASSPFTFRDGYTF. In DNA, the CDR3 is TGTGCCAGTAGCCCATTTACTTTCAGGGATGGCTACACCTTC.

This chain joins TRBV18 and TRBJ2-7, with 7 bases aligning to TRBD2. Germline lookup yields CDR1 KGHSH and CDR2 LQKENI. V lost 4 bases, J lost 3 bases, and 6 bases stayed unmatched. This CDR3 spans 14 amino acids. The DNA for the CDR3 is TGTGCCAGCTCACTTGAGCGGGATCACTACGAGCAGTACTTC. Protein product: CASSLERDHYEQYF.

V and J are TRBV19 and TRBJ1-1, with 7 positions matching TRBD1. The V segment lost 6 bases and the J segment 7 bases; nucleotides outside the gene matches: 8. The CDR3 sequence is 13 residues long. Germline CDR1 reads LNHDA; CDR2 reads SQIVND (reference sequence). CDR3 amino acids: CASSQTGTGEAFF. CDR3 nucleotides: TGTGCCAGTAGCCAGACAGGGACGGGTGAAGCTTTCTTT.

This clone occurred a few times. This rearrangement joins TRBV19 to TRBJ1-1; D is ambiguous. The germline V gene has CDR1 LNHDA and CDR2 SQIVND (reference sequence). The CDR3 has 13 residues. V was clipped by 3 bases and J by 0 bases, with 5 bases between them. The chain's CDR3 is CASSMSLNTEAFF. As DNA, the CDR3 is TGTGCCAGTAGTATGTCGTTGAACACTGAAGCTTTCTTT.

This clone was counted a single time. The chain has TRBV30 and TRBJ1-2; D possibly corresponds to TRBD1 (6 bases). Germline V CDR1 and CDR2: GTSNPN, SVGIG (reference sequence). The CDR3 contains 13 residues. V was clipped by 4 bases and J by 7 bases, with 16 bases between them. This CDR3 is CAWIQGMASGYTF. The DNA of the CDR3 is TGTGCCTGGATCCAGGGGATGGCGTCTGGCTACACCTTC. The full variable domain, with the rest looked up from reference TRBV30 and TRBJ1-2, is SQTIHQWPATLVQPVGSPLSLECTVEGTSNPNLYWYRQAAGRGLQLLFYSVGIGQISSEVPQNLSASRPQDRQFILSSKKLLLSDSGFYLCAWIQGMASGYTFGSGTRLTVV.

The CDR3, as DNA: TGTGCCAGCAGCGTAGCGGGCCGGGAACCTAGCACAGATACGCAGTATTTT. Its protein product is CASSVAGREPSTDTQYF. The chain recombines TRBV9 with TRBJ2-3; possible D gene TRBD2, 5 bases. The CDR3 sequence is 17 residues long. Trimming cost V 0 bases and J 0 bases, with 14 bases left between them. Germline loops: CDR1 SGDLS, CDR2 YYNGEE.

The chain recombines TRBV4-2 with TRBJ2-1; D not certain. The V gene's germline CDR1 is LGHNA and CDR2 YNFKEQ. V was clipped by 4 bases and J by 0 bases, with 10 bases between them. This CDR3 is built from 15 residues. The DNA for the CDR3 is TGTGCCAGCAGCCGGTGGTTAAGCTCCTACAATGAGCAGTTCTTC. Encoded protein: CASSRWLSSYNEQFF.

The rearrangement links TRBV7-9 to TRBJ2-3, with D perhaps given as TRBD1 or TRBD2 (5 bases each). CDR1 is SEHNR and CDR2 is FQNEAQ in the germline V gene (reference sequence). The CDR3 has 15 amino acids. The V end was cut by 3 bases, the J end by 1 base, with 11 bases between. The CDR3 reads CASSFAQGGTDTQYF. Here the CDR3 DNA reads TGTGCCAGCAGCTTTGCCCAGGGAGGCACAGATACGCAGTATTTT.

The chain links TRBV7-9 to TRBJ1-4; D remains unclear. The CDR3 has 15 amino acids. V lost 5 bases and J 8 bases, leaving 18 bases between the germline ends. Per the germline V gene, CDR1 is SEHNR and CDR2 is FQNEAQ (reference sequence). The CDR3 DNA sequence: TGTGCCAGCAGCCCACCGGGGTCCAGCCGGGAAAAACTGTTTTTT. Its translation: CASSPPGSSREKLFF.

This clone has a single count. The chain couples TRBV28 to TRBJ2-7; D remains ambiguous. This CDR3 is 12 amino acids long. The germline V gene has CDR1 MDHEN and CDR2 SYDVKM. V was trimmed by 3 bases and J by 6 bases, leaving 9 bases between them. CDR3 sequence reads: CASSLAFREQYF. CDR3 nucleotide sequence: TGTGCCAGCAGTTTGGCTTTTCGCGAGCAGTACTTC.

The V gene is TRBV5-3, the J gene TRBJ2-7; TRBD2 matches 9 bases. TRBV5-3 is placed among ORFs of uncertain function. The CDR3 covers 12 residues. With 8 bases clipped from V and 5 bases from J, the junction kept 5 bases outside the gene matches. Here the CDR3 reads CASNSGSHEQYF. The CDR3 DNA sequence: TGTGCCAGCAATAGCGGGAGCCACGAGCAGTACTTC.